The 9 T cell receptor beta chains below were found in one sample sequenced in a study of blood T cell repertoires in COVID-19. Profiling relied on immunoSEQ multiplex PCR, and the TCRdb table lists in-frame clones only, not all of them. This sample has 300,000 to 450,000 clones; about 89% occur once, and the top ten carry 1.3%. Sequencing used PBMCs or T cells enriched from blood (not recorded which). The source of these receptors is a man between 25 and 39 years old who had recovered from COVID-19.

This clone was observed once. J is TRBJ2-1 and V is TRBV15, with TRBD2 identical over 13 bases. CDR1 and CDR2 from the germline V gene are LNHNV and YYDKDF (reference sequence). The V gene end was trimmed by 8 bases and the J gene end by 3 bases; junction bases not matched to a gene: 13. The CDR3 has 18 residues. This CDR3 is CATATPTSGGAFYNEQFF. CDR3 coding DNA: TGTGCCACCGCGACACCCACTAGCGGGGGGGCCTTCTACAATGAGCAGTTCTTC.

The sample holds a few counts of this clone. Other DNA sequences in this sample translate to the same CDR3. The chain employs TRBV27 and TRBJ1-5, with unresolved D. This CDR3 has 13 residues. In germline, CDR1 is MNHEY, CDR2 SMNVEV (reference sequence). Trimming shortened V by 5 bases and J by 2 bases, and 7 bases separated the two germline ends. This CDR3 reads CASSPPGNQPQHF. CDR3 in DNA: TGTGCCAGCAGTCCGCCGGGCAATCAGCCCCAGCATTTT.

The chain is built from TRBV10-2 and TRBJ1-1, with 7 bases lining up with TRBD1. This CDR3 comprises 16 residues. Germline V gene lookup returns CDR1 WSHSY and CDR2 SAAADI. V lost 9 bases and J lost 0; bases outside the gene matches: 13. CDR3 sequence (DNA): TGCGCCAGTGAACCGGGACAGCATGTTATGAACACTGAAGCTTTCTTT. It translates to CASEPGQHVMNTEAFF.

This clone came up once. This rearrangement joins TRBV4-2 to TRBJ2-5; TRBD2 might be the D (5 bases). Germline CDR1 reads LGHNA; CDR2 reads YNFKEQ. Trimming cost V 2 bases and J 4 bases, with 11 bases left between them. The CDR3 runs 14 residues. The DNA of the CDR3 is TGTGCCAGCAGCCAACCACTAGAAACAGAGACCCAGTACTTC. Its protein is CASSQPLETETQYF.

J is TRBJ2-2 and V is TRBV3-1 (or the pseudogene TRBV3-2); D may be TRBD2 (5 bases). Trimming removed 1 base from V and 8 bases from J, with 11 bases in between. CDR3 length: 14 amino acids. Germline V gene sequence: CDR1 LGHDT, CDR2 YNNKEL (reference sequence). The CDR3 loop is CASSQVLAGGELFF. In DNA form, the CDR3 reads TGTGCCAGCAGCCAAGTCCTAGCAGGTGGGGAGCTGTTTTTT.

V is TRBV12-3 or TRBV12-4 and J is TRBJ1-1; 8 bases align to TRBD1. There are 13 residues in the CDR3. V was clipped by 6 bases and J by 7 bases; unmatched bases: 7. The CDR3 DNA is TGTGCCAGCAGACCCGGGACAGGCGGTGAAGCTTTCTTT. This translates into CASRPGTGGEAFF.

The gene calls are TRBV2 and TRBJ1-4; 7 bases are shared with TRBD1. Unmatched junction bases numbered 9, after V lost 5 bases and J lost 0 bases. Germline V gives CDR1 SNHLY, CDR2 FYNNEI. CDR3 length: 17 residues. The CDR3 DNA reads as TGTGCCAGCAGTCGTACCGCAGGGGGATCAACTAATGAAAAACTGTTTTTT. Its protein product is CASSRTAGGSTNEKLFF. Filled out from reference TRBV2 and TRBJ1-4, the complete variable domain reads EPEVTQTPSHQVTQMGQEVILRCVPISNHLYFYWYRQILGQKVEFLVSFYNNEISEKSEIFDDQFSVERPDGSNFTLKIRSTKLEDSAMYFCASSRTAGGSTNEKLFFGSGTQLSVL.

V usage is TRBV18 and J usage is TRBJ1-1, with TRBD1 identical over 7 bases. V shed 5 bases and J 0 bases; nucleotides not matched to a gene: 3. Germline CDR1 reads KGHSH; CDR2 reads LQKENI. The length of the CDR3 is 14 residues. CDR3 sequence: CASSRQGLNTEAFF. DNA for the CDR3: TGTGCCAGCTCAAGACAGGGTCTGAACACTGAAGCTTTCTTT. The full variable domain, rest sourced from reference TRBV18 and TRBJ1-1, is NAGVMQNPRHLVRRRGQEARLRCSPMKGHSHVYWYRQLPEEGLKFMVYLQKENIIDESGMPKERFSAEFPKEGPSILRIQQVVRGDSAAYFCASSRQGLNTEAFFGQGTRLTVV.

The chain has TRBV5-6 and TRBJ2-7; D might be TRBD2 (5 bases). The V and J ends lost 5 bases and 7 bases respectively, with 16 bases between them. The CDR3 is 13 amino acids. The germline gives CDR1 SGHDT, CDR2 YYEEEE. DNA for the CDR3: TGTGCCAGCAGTCCGGGGTCTCGGGGAGAGCAGTACTTC. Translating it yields CASSPGSRGEQYF.